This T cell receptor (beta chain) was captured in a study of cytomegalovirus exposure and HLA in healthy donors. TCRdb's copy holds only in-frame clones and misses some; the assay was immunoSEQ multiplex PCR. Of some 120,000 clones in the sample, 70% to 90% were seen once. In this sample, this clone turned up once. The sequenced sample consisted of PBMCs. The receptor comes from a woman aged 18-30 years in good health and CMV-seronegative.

The CDR3 nucleotides are TGTGCCAGCAGTGTTGCAGGGGGACTGGCCGAGACCCAGTACTTC. Its translation: CASSVAGGLAETQYF. This sequence joins TRBV9 and TRBJ2-5; tentative D call: TRBD1 (7 bases). The ends were cut back, 5 bases at V and 5 bases at J, with 19 bases in the middle. Germline V gene lookup returns CDR1 SGDLS and CDR2 YYNGEE. The CDR3 runs 15 residues.